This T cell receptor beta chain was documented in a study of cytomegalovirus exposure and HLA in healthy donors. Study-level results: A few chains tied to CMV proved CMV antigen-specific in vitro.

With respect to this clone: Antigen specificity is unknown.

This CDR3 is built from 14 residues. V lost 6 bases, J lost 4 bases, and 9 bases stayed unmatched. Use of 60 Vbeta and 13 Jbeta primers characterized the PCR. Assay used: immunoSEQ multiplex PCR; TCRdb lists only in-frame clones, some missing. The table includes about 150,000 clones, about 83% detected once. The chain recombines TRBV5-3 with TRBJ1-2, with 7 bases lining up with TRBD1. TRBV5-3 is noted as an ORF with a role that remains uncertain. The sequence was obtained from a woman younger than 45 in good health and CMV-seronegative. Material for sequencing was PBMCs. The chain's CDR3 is CARTWDSAFYGYTF. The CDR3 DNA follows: TGTGCCAGAACCTGGGACAGTGCCTTCTATGGCTACACCTTC.